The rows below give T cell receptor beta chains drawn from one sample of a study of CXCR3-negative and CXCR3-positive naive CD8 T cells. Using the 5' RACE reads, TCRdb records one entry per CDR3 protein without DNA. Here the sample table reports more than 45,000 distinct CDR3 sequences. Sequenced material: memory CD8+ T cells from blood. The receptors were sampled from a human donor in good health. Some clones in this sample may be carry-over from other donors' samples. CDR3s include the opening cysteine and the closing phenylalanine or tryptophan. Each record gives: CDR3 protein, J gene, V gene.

CDR3aa: CSVVLGSSYEQYF; j_gene: TRBJ2-7; v_gene: TRBV29-1
CDR3aa: CASSIEYRDLAKNIQYF; j_gene: TRBJ2-4; v_gene: TRBV19
CDR3aa: CASSLRWQGDHNEQFF; j_gene: TRBJ2-1; v_gene: TRBV28
CDR3aa: CASSSYSTGEETQYF; j_gene: TRBJ2-5; v_gene: TRBV5-1
CDR3aa: CASGHAGPLHF; j_gene: TRBJ1-6; v_gene: TRBV2
CDR3aa: CASSLVTGTGGDEQFF; j_gene: TRBJ2-1; v_gene: TRBV7-8
CDR3aa: CSARTGGSYEQYF; j_gene: TRBJ2-7; v_gene: TRBV20-1
CDR3aa: CASSLREGELFF; j_gene: TRBJ2-2; v_gene: TRBV27
CDR3aa: CASSDGGISGNTIYF; j_gene: TRBJ1-3; v_gene: TRBV25-1
CDR3aa: CSVEGEGGEYEQYF; j_gene: TRBJ2-7; v_gene: TRBV29-1
CDR3aa: CASSQGLVTSNSEQYF; j_gene: TRBJ2-7; v_gene: TRBV4-1
CDR3aa: CASSEGSYGYTF; j_gene: TRBJ1-2; v_gene: TRBV25-1
CDR3aa: CACNSGAPDEQYF; j_gene: TRBJ2-7; v_gene: TRBV6-6
CDR3aa: CASSQGNTEAFF; j_gene: TRBJ1-1; v_gene: TRBV19
CDR3aa: CASRRYREGYTF; j_gene: TRBJ1-2; v_gene: TRBV6-1
CDR3aa: CASSFREARDTQYF; j_gene: TRBJ2-3; v_gene: TRBV28
CDR3aa: CASTDAEGANVLTF; j_gene: TRBJ2-6; v_gene: TRBV25-1
CDR3aa: CSVVSGGSYEQYF; j_gene: TRBJ2-7; v_gene: TRBV29-1
CDR3aa: CASSVEEVIDEQFF; j_gene: TRBJ2-1; v_gene: TRBV9
CDR3aa: CSPEAPGDRTNPGGNTIYF; j_gene: TRBJ1-3; v_gene: TRBV29-1
CDR3aa: CASSHRTGVLSSEQFF; j_gene: TRBJ2-1; v_gene: TRBV28
CDR3aa: CASSQGWTGDGYTF; j_gene: TRBJ1-2; v_gene: TRBV3-1
CDR3aa: CASSRTRSRGETQYF; j_gene: TRBJ2-5; v_gene: TRBV4-1
CDR3aa: CAWDASGMSTDTQYF; j_gene: TRBJ2-3; v_gene: TRBV30
CDR3aa: CASSSREGRETQYF; j_gene: TRBJ2-5; v_gene: TRBV5-4
CDR3aa: CATSRATGTRSNQPQHF; j_gene: TRBJ1-5; v_gene: TRBV15
CDR3aa: CASSQVLERPEQYF; j_gene: TRBJ2-7; v_gene: TRBV4-3
CDR3aa: CASSSTSGDDYNEQFF; j_gene: TRBJ2-1; v_gene: TRBV7-9
CDR3aa: CSAWGGSSYNEQFF; j_gene: TRBJ2-1; v_gene: TRBV29-1
CDR3aa: CATILGQGNTGELFF; j_gene: TRBJ2-2; v_gene: TRBV28
CDR3aa: CASSLGALAGGLSYEQYF; j_gene: TRBJ2-7; v_gene: TRBV7-2
CDR3aa: CSARDRDDVETQYF; j_gene: TRBJ2-5; v_gene: TRBV20-1
CDR3aa: CATTKLAGGPYEQYF; j_gene: TRBJ2-7; v_gene: TRBV4-1
CDR3aa: CASSHSQGSNEQYF; j_gene: TRBJ2-7; v_gene: TRBV3-1
CDR3aa: CASSLQGAYGISGANVLTF; j_gene: TRBJ2-6; v_gene: TRBV28
CDR3aa: CSASWSSGANVLTF; j_gene: TRBJ2-6; v_gene: TRBV20-1
CDR3aa: CASSPWEAYNEQFF; j_gene: TRBJ2-1; v_gene: TRBV6-5
CDR3aa: CASSLGTWPQHF; j_gene: TRBJ1-5; v_gene: TRBV7-9
CDR3aa: CASSLVTYEQYF; j_gene: TRBJ2-7; v_gene: TRBV7-2
CDR3aa: CASSLRTANTGELFF; j_gene: TRBJ2-2; v_gene: TRBV4-2
CDR3aa: CSALGQGPSYNEQFF; j_gene: TRBJ2-1; v_gene: TRBV20-1
CDR3aa: CASSQVTWGTEAFF; j_gene: TRBJ1-1; v_gene: TRBV3-1
CDR3aa: CSVEDQRSYGYTF; j_gene: TRBJ1-2; v_gene: TRBV29-1
CDR3aa: CASSDNPNTEAFF; j_gene: TRBJ1-1; v_gene: TRBV25-1
CDR3aa: CASSYRETGELFF; j_gene: TRBJ2-2; v_gene: TRBV6-2/TRBV6-3
CDR3aa: CATSLVEDTQYF; j_gene: TRBJ2-3; v_gene: TRBV15
CDR3aa: CASSQGTGIQRLYEQYF; j_gene: TRBJ2-7; v_gene: TRBV3-1
CDR3aa: CASSLYRYPNQPQHF; j_gene: TRBJ1-5; v_gene: TRBV27
CDR3aa: CSVEDTGRPGGTEAFF; j_gene: TRBJ1-1; v_gene: TRBV29-1
CDR3aa: CASSFDRGLVYGYTF; j_gene: TRBJ1-2; v_gene: TRBV27
CDR3aa: CASSQGTADYGYTF; j_gene: TRBJ1-2; v_gene: TRBV4-3
CDR3aa: CASSYLAEGVNNEQFF; j_gene: TRBJ2-1; v_gene: TRBV6-2/TRBV6-3
CDR3aa: CATSRAFSYEQYF; j_gene: TRBJ2-7; v_gene: TRBV28